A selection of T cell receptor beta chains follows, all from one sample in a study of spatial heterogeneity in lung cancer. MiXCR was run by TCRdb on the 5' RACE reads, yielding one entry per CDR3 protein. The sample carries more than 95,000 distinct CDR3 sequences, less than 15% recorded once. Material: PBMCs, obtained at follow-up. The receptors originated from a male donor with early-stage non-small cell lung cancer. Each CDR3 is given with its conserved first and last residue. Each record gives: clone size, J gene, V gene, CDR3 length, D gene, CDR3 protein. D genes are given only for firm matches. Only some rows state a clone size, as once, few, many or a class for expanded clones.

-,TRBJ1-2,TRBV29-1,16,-,CSVEDRYGTPNYGYTF
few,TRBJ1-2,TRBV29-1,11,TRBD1,CSAAGTEGYTF
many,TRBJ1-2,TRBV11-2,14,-,CASSREGANYGYTF
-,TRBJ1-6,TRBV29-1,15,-,CSVLDGLSYNSPLHF
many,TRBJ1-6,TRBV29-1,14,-,CSAKAPGDNSPLHF
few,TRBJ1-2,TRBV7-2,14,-,CASSLEGISYGYTF
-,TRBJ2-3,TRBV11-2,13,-,CASSRGVRDTQYF
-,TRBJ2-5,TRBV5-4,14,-,CASSWEGQRPAQYF
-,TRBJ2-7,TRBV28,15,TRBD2,CASSAETWGGYEQYF
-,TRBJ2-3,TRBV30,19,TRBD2,CAWSNFGTSGIKFRDTQYF
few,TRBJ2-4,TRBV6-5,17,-,CASTPYSSGATKNIQYF
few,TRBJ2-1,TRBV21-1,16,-,CASSKNPQGNYNEQFF
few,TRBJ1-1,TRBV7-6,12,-,CASSLAPTEAFF
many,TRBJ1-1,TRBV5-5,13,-,CASSLGFNTEAFF
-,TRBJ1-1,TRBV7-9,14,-,CASSLTGPNTEAFF
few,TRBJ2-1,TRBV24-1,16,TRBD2,CATSDPGTSGGNEQFF